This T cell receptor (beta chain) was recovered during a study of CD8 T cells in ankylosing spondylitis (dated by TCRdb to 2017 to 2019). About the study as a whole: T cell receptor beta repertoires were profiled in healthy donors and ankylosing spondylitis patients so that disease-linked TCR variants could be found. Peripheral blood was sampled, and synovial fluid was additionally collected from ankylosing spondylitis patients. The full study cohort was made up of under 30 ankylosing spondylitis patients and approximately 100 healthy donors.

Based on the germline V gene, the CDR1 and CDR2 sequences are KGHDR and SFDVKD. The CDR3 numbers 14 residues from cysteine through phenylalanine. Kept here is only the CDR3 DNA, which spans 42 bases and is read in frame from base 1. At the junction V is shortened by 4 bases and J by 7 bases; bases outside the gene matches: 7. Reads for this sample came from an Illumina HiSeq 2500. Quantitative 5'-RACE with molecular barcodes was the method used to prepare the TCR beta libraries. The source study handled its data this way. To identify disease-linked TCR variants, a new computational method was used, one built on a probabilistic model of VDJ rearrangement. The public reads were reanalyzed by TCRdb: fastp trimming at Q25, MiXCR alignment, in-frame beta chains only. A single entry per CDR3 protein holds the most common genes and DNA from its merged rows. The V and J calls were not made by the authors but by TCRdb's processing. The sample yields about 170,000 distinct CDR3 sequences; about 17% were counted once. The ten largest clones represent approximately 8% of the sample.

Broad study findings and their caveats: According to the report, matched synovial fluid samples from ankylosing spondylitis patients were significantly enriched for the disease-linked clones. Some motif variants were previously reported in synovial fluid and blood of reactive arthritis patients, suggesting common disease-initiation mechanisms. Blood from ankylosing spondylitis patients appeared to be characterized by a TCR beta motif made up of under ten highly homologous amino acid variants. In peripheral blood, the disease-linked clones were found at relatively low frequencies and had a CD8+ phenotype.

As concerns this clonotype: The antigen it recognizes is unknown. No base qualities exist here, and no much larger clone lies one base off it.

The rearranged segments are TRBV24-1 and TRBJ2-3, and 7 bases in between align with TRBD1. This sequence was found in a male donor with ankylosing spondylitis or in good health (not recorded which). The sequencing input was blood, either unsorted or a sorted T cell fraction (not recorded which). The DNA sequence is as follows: TGTGCCACCAGTGAACCTTACAGGGGAAATACGCAGTATTTT. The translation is CATSEPYRGNTQYF.